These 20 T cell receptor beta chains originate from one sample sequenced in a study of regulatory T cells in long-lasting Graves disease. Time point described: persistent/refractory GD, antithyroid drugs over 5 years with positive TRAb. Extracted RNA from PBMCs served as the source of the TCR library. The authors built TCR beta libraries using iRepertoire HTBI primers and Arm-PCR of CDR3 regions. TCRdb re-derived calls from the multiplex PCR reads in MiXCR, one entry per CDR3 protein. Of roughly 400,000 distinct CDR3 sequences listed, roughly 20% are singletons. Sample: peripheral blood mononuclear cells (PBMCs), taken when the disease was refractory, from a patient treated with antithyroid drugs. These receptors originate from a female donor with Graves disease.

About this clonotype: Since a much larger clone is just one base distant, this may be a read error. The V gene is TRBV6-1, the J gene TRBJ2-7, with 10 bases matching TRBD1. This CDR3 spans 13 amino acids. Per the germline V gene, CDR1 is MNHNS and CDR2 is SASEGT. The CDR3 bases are TGTGCCAGCAGTAGGGACAGGGGATACGAGCGGTACTTC. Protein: CASSRDRGYERYF.

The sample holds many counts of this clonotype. CDR3: CASTREGINEQYF. In DNA form, the CDR3 reads TGTGCCAGCACCCGCGAAGGGATTAACGAGCAGTACTTC. The V and J genes are TRBV6-1 and TRBJ2-7; D uncertain. The CDR3 runs 13 residues. CDR1 and CDR2 from the germline V gene are MNHNS and SASEGT. V lost 7 bases and J lost 5, with 15 bases in between.

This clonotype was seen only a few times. The CDR3 here is CASSLGTGQRPGTEAFF. The CDR3 nucleotides read TGTGCCAGCAGCTTGGGGACAGGACAACGCCCGGGCACTGAAGCTTTCTTT. The V and J genes are TRBV5-5 and TRBJ1-1, with 7 positions matching TRBD1. This CDR3 spans 17 amino acids. The trim removed 0 bases at V and 4 bases at J, leaving 12 bases unmatched. Germline V gene lookup returns CDR1 SGHKS and CDR2 YYEKEE (reference sequence).

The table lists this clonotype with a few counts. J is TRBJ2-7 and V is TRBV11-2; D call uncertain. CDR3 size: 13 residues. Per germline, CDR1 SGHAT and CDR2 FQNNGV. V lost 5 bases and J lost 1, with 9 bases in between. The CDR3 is CASSPDPSYEQYF. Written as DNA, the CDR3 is TGTGCCAGCAGCCCGGACCCATCCTACGAGCAGTACTTC. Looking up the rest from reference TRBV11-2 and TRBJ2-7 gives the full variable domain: EAGVAQSPRYKIIEKRQSVAFWCNPISGHATLYWYQQILGQGPKLLIQFQNNGVVDDSQLPKDRFSAERLKGVDSTLKIQPAKLEDSAVYLCASSPDPSYEQYFGPGTRLTVT.

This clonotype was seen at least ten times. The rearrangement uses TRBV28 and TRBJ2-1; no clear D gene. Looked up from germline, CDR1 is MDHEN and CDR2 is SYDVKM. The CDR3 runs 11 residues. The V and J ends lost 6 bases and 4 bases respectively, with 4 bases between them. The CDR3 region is CASRRYNEQFF. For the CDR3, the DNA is TGTGCCAGCAGACGTTACAATGAGCAGTTCTTC.

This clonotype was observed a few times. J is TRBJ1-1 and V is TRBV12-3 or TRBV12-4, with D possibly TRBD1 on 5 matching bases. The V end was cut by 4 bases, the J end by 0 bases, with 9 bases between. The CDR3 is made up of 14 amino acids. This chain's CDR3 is CASSSQVLNTEAFF. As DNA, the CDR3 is TGTGCCAGCAGTTCACAGGTTTTGAACACTGAAGCTTTCTTT.

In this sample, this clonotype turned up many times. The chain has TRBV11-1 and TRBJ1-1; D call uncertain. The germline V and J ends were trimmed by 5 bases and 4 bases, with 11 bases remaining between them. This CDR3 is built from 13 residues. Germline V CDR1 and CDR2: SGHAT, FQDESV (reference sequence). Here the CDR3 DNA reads TGTGCCAGCAGCCAAAACACGGGCACTGAAGCTTTCTTT. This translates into CASSQNTGTEAFF.

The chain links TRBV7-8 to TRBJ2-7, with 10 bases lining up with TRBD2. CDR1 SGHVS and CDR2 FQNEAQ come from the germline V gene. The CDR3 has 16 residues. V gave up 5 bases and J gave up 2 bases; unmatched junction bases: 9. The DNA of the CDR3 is TGTGCCAGCAGCGCCGGAGGGACTAGCGCACCCTACGAGCAGTACTTC. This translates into CASSAGGTSAPYEQYF.

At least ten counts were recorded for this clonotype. The DNA for the CDR3 is TGTGCCAGCAGTTCTACAAGGGGCTGGGGCTACACCTTC. Protein product: CASSSTRGWGYTF. This chain uses TRBV12-3 or TRBV12-4 with TRBJ1-2; tentatively, D is TRBD1 (5 bases). V was pared by 4 bases and J by 8 bases, with 14 bases between. The CDR3 consists of 13 residues.

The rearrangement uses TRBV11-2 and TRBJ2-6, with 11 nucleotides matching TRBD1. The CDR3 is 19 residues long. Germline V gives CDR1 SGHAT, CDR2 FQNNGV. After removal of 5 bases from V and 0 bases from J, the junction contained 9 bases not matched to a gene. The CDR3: CASSAGQGVPGSGANVLTF. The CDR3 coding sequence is TGTGCCAGCAGCGCGGGACAGGGGGTCCCGGGCTCTGGGGCCAACGTCCTGACTTTC.

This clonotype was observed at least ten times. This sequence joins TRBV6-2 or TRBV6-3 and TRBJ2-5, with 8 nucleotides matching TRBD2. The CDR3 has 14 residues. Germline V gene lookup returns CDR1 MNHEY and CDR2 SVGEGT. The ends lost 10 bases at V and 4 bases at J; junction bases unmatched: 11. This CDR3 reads CATLRSGTRETQYF. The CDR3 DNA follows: TGTGCCACTCTAAGGAGCGGGACTAGAGAGACCCAGTACTTC.

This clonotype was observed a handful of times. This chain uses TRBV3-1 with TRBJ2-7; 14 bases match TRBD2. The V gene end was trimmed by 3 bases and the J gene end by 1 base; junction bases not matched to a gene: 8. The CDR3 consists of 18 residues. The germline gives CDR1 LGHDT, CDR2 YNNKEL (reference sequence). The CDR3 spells CASSHTGTSGSVSYEQYF. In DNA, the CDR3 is TGTGCCAGCAGCCATACCGGGACTAGCGGGAGTGTTTCCTACGAGCAGTACTTC.

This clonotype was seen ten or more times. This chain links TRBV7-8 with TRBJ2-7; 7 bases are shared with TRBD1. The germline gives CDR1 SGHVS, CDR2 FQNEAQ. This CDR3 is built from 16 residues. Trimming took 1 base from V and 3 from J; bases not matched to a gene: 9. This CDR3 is CASSLGSTGIYYEQYF. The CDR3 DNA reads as TGTGCCAGCAGCTTAGGGTCGACAGGGATCTACTACGAGCAGTACTTC.

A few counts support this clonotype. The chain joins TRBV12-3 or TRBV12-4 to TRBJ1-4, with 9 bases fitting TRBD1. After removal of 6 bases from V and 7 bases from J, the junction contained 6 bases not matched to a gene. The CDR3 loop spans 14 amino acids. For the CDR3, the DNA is TGTGCCAGCAGGCAACAGGGGGCAGGTGAAAAACTGTTTTTT. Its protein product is CASRQQGAGEKLFF.

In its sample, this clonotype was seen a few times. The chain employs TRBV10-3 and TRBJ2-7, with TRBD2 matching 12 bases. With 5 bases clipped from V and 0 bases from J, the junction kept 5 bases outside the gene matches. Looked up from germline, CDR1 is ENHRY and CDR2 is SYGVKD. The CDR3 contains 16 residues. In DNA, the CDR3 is TGTGCCATCAGTAGTTCTAGCGGGAGGGCCTCCTACGAGCAGTACTTC. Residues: CAISSSSGRASYEQYF.

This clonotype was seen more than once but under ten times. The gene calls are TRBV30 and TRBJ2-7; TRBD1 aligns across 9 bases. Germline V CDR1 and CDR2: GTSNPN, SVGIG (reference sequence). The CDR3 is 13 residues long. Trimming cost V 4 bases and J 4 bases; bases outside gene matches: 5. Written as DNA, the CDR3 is TGTGCCTGGACCGGGACAGGGAGGTACGAGCAGTACTTC. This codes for CAWTGTGRYEQYF.

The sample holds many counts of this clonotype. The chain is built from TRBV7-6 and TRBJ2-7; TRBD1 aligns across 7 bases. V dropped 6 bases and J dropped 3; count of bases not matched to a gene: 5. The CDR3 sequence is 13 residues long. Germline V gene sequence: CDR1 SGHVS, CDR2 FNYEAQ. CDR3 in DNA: TGTGCCAGCAGTACAGGGACAGTCTACGAGCAGTACTTC. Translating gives CASSTGTVYEQYF.

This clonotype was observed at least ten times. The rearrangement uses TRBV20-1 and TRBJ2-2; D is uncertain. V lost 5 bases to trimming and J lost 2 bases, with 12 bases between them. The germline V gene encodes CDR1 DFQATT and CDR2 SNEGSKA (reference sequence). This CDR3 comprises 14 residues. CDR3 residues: CSAALDGNTGELFF. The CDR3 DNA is TGCAGTGCTGCCCTGGACGGTAACACCGGGGAGCTGTTTTTT.

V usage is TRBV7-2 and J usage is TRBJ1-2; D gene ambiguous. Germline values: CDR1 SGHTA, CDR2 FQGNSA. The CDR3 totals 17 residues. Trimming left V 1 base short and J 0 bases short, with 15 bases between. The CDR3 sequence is CASSLGVLRTANYGYTF. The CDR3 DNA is TGTGCCAGCAGCTTAGGGGTTTTAAGAACCGCTAACTATGGCTACACCTTC.

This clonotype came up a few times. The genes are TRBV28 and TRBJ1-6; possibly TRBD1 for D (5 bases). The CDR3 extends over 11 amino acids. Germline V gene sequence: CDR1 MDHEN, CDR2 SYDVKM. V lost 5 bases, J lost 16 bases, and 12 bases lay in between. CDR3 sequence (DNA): TGTGCCAGCAGTCCAGACGGGGGTCTCCACTTT. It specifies CASSPDGGLHF. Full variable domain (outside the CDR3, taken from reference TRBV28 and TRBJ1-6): DVKVTQSSRYLVKRTGEKVFLECVQDMDHENMFWYRQDPGLGLRLIYFSYDVKMKEKGDIPEGYSVSREKKERFSLILESASTNQTSMYLCASSPDGGLHFGNGTRLTVT.